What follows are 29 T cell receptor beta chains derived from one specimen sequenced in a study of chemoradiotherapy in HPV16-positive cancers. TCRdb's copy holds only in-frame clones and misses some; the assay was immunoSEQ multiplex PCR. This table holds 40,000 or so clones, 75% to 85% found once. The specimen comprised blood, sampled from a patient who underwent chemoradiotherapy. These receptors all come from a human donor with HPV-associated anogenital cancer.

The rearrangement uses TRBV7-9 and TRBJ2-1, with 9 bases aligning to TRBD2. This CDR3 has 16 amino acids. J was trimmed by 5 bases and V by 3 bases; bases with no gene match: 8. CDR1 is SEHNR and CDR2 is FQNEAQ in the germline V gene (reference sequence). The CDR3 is CASSFGSGGLHNEQFF. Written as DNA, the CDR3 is TGTGCCAGCAGCTTTGGTAGCGGGGGATTACACAATGAGCAGTTCTTC.

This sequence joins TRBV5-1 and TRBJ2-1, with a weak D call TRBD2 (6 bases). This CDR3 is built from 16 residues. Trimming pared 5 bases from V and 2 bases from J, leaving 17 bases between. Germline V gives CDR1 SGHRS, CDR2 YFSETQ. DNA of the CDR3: TGCGCCAGCAGTTTAACCGGGACTCAGACCTACAATGAGCAGTTCTTC. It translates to CASSLTGTQTYNEQFF. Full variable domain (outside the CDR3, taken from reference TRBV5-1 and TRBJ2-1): KAGVTQTPRYLIKTRGQQVTLSCSPISGHRSVSWYQQTPGQGLQFLFEYFSETQRNKGNFPGRFSGRQFSNSRSEMNVSTLELGDSALYLCASSLTGTQTYNEQFFGPGTRLTVL.

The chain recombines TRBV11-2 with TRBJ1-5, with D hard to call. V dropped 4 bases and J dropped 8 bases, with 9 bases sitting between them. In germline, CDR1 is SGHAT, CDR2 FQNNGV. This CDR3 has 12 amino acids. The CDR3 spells CASSSGGEPQHF. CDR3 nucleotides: TGTGCCAGCAGCTCCGGCGGGGAGCCCCAGCATTTT.

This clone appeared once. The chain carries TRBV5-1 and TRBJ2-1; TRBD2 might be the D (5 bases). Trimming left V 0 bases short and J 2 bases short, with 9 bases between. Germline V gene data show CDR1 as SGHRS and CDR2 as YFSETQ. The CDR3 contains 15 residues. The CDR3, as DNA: TGCGCCAGCAGCTTGGACGGGGTACCCTACAATGAGCAGTTCTTC. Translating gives CASSLDGVPYNEQFF.

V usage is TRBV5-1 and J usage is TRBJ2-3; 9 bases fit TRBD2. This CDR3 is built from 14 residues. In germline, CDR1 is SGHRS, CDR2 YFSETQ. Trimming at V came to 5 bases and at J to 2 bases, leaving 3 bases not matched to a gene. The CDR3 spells CASRAGGLTDTQYF. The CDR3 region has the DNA TGCGCCAGCAGAGCGGGGGGACTCACAGATACGCAGTATTTT. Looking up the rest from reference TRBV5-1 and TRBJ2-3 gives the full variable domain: KAGVTQTPRYLIKTRGQQVTLSCSPISGHRSVSWYQQTPGQGLQFLFEYFSETQRNKGNFPGRFSGRQFSNSRSEMNVSTLELGDSALYLCASRAGGLTDTQYFGPGTRLTVL.

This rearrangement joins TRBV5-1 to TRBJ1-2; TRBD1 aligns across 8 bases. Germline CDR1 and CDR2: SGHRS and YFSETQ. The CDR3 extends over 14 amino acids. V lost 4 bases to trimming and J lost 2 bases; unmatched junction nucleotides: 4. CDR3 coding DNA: TGCGCCAGCAGCCCCCGACAGGGGAACTATGGCTACACCTTC. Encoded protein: CASSPRQGNYGYTF.

DNA of the CDR3: TGTGCCAGCAGCGTAGGGACAGGGGTGGGTGGCTATGGCTACACCTTC. It is translated as CASSVGTGVGGYGYTF. The chain recombines TRBV9 with TRBJ1-2; 9 bases fit TRBD1. Losses at the gene ends were 0 bases for V and 4 bases for J; bases not matched to a gene: 7. Germline CDR1 reads SGDLS; CDR2 reads YYNGEE. The CDR3 covers 16 residues.

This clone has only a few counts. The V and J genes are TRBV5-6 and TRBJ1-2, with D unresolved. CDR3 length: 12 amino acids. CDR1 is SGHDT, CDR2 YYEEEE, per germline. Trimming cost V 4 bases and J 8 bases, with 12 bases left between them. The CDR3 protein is CASSRKPPGYTF. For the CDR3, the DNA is TGTGCCAGCAGCCGAAAGCCCCCAGGCTACACCTTC. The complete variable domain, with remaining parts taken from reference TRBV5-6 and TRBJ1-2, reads DAGVTQSPTHLIKTRGQQVTLRCSPKSGHDTVSWYQQALGQGPQFIFQYYEEEERQRGNFPDRFSGHQFPNYSSELNVNALLLGDSALYLCASSRKPPGYTFGSGTRLTVV.

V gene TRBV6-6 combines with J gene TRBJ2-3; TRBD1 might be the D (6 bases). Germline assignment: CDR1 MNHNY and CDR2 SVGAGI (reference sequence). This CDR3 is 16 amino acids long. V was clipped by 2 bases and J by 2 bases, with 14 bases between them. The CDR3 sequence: CASSYAPGDNTDTQYF. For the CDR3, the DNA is TGTGCCAGCAGTTACGCCCCCGGGGACAACACAGATACGCAGTATTTT.

CDR3 sequence reads: CASRPGQVMGEQYF. CDR3 DNA: TGCGCCAGCAGACCGGGACAGGTGATGGGTGAGCAGTACTTC. V is TRBV4-3 and J is TRBJ2-7, with 8 bases aligning to TRBD1. Germline CDR1 LGHNA, CDR2 YSLEER. With V trimmed by 6 bases and J by 7 bases, 11 bases remained unmatched. The CDR3 extends over 14 amino acids.

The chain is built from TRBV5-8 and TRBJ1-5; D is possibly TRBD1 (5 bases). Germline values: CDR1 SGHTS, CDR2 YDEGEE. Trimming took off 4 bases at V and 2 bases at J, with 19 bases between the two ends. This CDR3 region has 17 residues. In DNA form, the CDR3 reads TGTGCCAGCAGCCCCTGGGGCCGGGAAAGGGGCAATCAGCCCCAGCATTTT. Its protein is CASSPWGRERGNQPQHF.

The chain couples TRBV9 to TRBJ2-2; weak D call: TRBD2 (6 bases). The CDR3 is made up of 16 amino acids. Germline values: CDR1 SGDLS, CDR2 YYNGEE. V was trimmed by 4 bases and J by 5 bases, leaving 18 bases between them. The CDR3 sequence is CASSPRGPAETGELFF. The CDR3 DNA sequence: TGTGCCAGCAGCCCGCGGGGCCCAGCGGAAACCGGGGAGCTGTTTTTT.

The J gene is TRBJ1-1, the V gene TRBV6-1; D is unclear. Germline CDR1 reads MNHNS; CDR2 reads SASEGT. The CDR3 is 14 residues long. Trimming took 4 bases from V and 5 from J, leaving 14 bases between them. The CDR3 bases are TGTGCCAGCAGTGTGGACCCGGCGGGGACTGAAGCTTTCTTT. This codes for CASSVDPAGTEAFF.

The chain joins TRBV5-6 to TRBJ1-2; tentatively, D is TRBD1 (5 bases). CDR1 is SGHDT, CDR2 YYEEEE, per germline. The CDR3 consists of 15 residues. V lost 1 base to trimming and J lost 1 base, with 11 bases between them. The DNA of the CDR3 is TGTGCCAGCAGCTTGTCGGCAGGGTATAACTATGGCTACACCTTC. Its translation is CASSLSAGYNYGYTF.

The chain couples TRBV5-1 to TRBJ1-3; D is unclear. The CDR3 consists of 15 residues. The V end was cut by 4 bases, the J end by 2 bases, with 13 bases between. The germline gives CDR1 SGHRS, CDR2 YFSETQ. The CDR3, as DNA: TGCGCCAGCAGCCCACTGCGGAAGACTGGAAACACCATATATTTT. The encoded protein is CASSPLRKTGNTIYF.

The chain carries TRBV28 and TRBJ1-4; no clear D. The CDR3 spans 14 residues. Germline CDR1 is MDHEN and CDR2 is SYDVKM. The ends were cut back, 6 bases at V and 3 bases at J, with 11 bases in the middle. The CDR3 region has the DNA TGTGCCAGCAGAGCCGGAGGGTCTAATGAAAAACTGTTTTTT. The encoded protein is CASRAGGSNEKLFF.

CDR3 amino acids: CSVEGRVNTEAFF. The CDR3 region has the DNA TGCAGCGTTGAGGGCAGGGTGAACACTGAAGCTTTCTTT. This rearrangement joins TRBV29-1 to TRBJ1-1, with D possibly matching TRBD1 (5 bases). CDR1 and CDR2 (germline): SQVTM, ANQGSEA. Trimming cost V 3 bases and J 0 bases, with 8 bases left between them. The CDR3 loop spans 13 amino acids.

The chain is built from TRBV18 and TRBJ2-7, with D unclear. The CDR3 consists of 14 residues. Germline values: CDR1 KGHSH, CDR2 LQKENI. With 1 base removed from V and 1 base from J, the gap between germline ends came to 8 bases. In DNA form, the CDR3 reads TGTGCCAGCTCACCACAGACAAGTTCCTACGAGCAGTACTTC. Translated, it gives CASSPQTSSYEQYF.

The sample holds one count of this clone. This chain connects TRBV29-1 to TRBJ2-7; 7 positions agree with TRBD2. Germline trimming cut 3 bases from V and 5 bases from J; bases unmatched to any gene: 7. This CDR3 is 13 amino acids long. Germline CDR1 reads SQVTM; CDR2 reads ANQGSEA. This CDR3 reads CSVEGGAGDEQYF. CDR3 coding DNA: TGCAGCGTTGAGGGAGGGGCCGGCGACGAGCAGTACTTC.

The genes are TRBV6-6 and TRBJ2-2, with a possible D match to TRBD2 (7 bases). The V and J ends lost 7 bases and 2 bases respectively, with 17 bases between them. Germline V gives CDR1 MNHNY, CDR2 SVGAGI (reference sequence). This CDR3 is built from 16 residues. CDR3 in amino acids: CASTPGGPTNTGELFF. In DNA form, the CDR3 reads TGTGCCAGCACCCCCGGGGGGCCCACAAACACCGGGGAGCTGTTTTTT.

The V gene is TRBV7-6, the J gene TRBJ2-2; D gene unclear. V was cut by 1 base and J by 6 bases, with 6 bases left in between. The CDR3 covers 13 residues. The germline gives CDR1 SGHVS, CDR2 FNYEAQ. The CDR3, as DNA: TGTGCCAGCAGCTTAGGACCTGCCGGGGAGCTGTTTTTT. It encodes CASSLGPAGELFF.

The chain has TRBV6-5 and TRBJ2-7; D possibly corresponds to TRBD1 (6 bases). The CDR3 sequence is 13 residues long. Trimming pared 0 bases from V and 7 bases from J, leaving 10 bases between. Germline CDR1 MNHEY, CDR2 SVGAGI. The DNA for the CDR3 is TGTGCCAGCAGTTACTCTCCAGGGGTAGAGCAGTACTTC. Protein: CASSYSPGVEQYF.

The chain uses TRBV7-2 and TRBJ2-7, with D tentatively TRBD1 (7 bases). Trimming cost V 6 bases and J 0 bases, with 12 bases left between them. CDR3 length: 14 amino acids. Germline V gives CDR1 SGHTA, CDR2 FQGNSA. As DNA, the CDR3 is TGTGCCAGCAGGGCGGGACAGAGCTCCTACGAGCAGTACTTC. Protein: CASRAGQSSYEQYF.

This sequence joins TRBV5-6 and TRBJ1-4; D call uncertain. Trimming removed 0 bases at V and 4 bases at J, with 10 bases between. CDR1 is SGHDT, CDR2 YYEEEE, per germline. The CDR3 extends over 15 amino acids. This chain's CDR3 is CASSLGGRSNEKLFF. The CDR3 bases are TGTGCCAGCAGCTTGGGAGGAAGGAGTAATGAAAAACTGTTTTTT.

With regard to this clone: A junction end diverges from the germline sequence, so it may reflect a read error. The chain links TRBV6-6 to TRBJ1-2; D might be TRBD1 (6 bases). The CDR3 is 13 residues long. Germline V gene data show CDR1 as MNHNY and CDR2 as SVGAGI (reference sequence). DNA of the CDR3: TGTGCCAGCAGCCTAGGACAGAAGCCCCTCTACGGCTTC. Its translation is CASSLGQKPLYGF.

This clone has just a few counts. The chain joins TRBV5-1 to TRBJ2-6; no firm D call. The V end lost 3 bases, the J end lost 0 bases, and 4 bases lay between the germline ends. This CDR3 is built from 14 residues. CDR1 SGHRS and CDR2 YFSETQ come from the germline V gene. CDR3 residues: CASSYSSGANVLTF. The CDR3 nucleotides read TGCGCCAGCAGCTACAGCTCTGGGGCCAACGTCCTGACTTTC.

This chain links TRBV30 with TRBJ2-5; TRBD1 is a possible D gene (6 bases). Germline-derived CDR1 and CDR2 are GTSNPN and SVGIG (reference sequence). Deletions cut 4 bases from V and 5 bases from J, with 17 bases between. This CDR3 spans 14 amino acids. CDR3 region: CAWKNGGLRETQYF. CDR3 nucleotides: TGTGCCTGGAAAAATGGGGGCCTCCGGGAGACCCAGTACTTC.

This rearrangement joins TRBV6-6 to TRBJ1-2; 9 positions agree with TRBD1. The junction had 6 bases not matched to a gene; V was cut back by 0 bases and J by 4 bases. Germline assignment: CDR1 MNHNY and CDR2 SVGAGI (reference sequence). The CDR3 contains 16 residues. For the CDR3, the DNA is TGTGCCAGCAGTTACTCTGGGACAGGGTTAAGCTATGGCTACACCTTC. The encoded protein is CASSYSGTGLSYGYTF.

The CDR3 loop reads CATSFNYPQTYNEQFF. The CDR3 DNA reads as TGTGCCACCAGTTTCAACTACCCACAAACATACAATGAGCAGTTCTTC. The chain uses TRBV15 and TRBJ2-1; no clear D. The CDR3 has 16 residues. The germline V and J ends were trimmed by 6 bases and 4 bases, with 19 bases remaining between them. CDR1 LNHNV and CDR2 YYDKDF come from the germline V gene (reference sequence).